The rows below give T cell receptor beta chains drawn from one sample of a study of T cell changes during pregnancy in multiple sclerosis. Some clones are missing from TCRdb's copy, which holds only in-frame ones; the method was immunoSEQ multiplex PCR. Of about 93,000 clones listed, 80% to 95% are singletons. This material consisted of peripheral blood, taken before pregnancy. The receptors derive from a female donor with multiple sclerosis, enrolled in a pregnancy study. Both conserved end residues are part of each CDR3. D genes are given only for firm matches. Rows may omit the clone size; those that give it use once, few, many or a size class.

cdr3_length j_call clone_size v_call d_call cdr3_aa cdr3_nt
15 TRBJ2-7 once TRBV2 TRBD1 CASSEDLGQFYEQYF TGTGCCAGCAGTGAAGACTTGGGACAGTTCTACGAGCAGTACTTC
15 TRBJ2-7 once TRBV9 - CASSVETSGSYEQYF TGTGCCAGCAGCGTAGAGACAAGCGGTTCCTACGAGCAGTACTTC
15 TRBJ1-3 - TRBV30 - CAWSGGRASGNTIYF TGTGCCTGGAGCGGGGGGAGGGCCTCTGGAAACACCATATATTTT
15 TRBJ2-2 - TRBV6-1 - CASSERTANTGELFF TGTGCCAGCAGCGAAAGAACAGCCAACACCGGGGAGCTGTTTTTT
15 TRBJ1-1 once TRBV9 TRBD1 CASSPEDRKGTEAFF TGTGCCAGCAGCCCTGAGGACAGGAAGGGGACTGAAGCTTTCTTT
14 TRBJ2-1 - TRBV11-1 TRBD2 CASSLGAGGDEQFF TGTGCCAGCAGCTTAGGAGCGGGAGGGGATGAGCAGTTCTTC
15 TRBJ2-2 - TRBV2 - CASSELRDNTGELFF TGTGCCAGCAGTGAATTGCGGGACAACACCGGGGAGCTGTTTTTT
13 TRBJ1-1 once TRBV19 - CASSPARYTEAFF TGTGCCAGTAGTCCCGCCCGGTACACTGAAGCTTTCTTT
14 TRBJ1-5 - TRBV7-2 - CASSLAGGNQPQHF TGTGCCAGCAGCTTAGCCGGTGGCAATCAGCCCCAGCATTTT
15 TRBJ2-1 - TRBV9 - CASSLQLTGTNEQFF TGTGCCAGCAGCCTACAGCTCACAGGGACCAATGAGCAGTTCTTC
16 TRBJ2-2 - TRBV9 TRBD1 CASSARQGAFTGELFF TGTGCCAGCAGCGCCCGACAGGGGGCTTTCACCGGGGAGCTGTTTTTT
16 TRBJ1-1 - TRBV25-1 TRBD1 CASSEKTGWYSTEAFF TGTGCCAGCAGTGAAAAGACAGGGTGGTATAGCACTGAAGCTTTCTTT
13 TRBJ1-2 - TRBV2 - CASTPAANYGYTF TGTGCCAGCACCCCGGCGGCTAACTATGGCTACACCTTC
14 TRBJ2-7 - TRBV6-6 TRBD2 CASSYEGRGHEQYF TGTGCCAGCAGTTACGAGGGGAGGGGTCACGAGCAGTACTTC
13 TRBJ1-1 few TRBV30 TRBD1 CAWRTGGDSEAFF TGTGCCTGGAGGACAGGGGGCGATTCTGAAGCTTTCTTT
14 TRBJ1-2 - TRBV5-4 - CASSTEYREDGYTF TGTGCCAGCAGCACCGAATACAGGGAAGATGGCTACACCTTC
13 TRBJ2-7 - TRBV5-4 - CASSAGRNYEQYF TGTGCCAGCAGCGCGGGACGGAATTACGAGCAGTACTTC
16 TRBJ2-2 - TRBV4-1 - CASSQGPTENTGELFF TGCGCCAGCAGCCAAGGGCCGACAGAGAACACCGGGGAGCTGTTTTTT